This T cell receptor beta chain is from a study of vaccination effects on CD4 cells after COVID-19. Study-wide findings and caveats: Marked clonal contraction of infection- and vaccine-induced clones was seen late after vaccination.

Assay: immunoSEQ multiplex PCR; the TCRdb copy retains only in-frame clones and omits some. The sample has around 53,000 clones; 65% to 80% are singletons. As to this clone: What it binds is not known.

ViraFEST expansion of antigen-specific CD4+ T cells with viral peptide pools preceded sequencing. Subsequent to a culture period of more than 9 days, CD4+ T cells were isolated. By PCR, the person was confirmed to have had SARS-CoV-2 infection between March and December 2020. Both day 3 and day 7 saw half the medium replaced with IL-2 medium. Between the trimmed V and J ends, which lost 0 bases and 5 bases, there was a span of 7 bases. The V gene's germline CDR1 is LGHNA and CDR2 YSLEER. CDR3 length: 14 amino acids. The specimen comprised CD4+ T cells from PBMCs cultured with HIV peptides, sampled before COVID-19 vaccination. Noted subset: HIV-1 Nef peptide pool negative control/reference culture. The TCR sequence derives from a human donor who had a prior SARS-CoV-2 infection. The genes are TRBV4-3 and TRBJ2-2; D uncertain. CDR3: CASSQEPWTGELFF. The DNA of the CDR3 is TGCGCCAGCAGCCAAGAGCCTTGGACCGGGGAGCTGTTTTTT.